This TCR beta chain was sequenced for a study of blood T cell repertoires in COVID-19. Study members were between about 18 and 100 years old and lived in around 24 US regions. Cohort allocation depended upon clinical history that participants reported. In Cohort 3, a recovered donor had either two negative PCRs, clearance, or symptom resolution. The V and J ends lost 4 bases and 2 bases respectively, with 12 bases between them. The CDR3 is 14 residues long. Germline V gene data show CDR1 as SNHLY and CDR2 as FYNNEI. TCRdb's copy holds only in-frame clones and misses some; the assay was immunoSEQ multiplex PCR. The sample gives about 280,000 clones, roughly 85% of which show up once; around 5.8% is in the top ten.

This TCR was sampled from a woman between 40 and 50 years old who had recovered from COVID-19. Sequencing was carried out using PBMCs or T cells enriched from blood (not recorded which). This chain links TRBV2 with TRBJ2-7; weak D call: TRBD1 (5 bases). The CDR3: CASSGEGETYEQYF. The CDR3 nucleotides are TGTGCCAGCAGTGGGGAAGGGGAAACCTACGAGCAGTACTTC.